The TCR beta chain under discussion was sequenced for a study of blood T cell repertoires in COVID-19. Sequencing used immunoSEQ multiplex PCR; TCRdb keeps in-frame clones, though not all of them. This sample has about 330,000 clones; roughly 87% occur once, and the top ten carry roughly 0.94%. The CDR3 runs to 16 residues. V was clipped by 5 bases and J by 0 bases; unmatched bases: 9. Germline V gene sequence: CDR1 SEHNR, CDR2 FQNEAQ (reference sequence). The sample consisted of PBMCs or T cells enriched from blood (not recorded which). This TCR derives from a young woman who had recovered from COVID-19. The chain has TRBV7-9 and TRBJ1-1; 7 positions match TRBD1. The CDR3 bases are TGTGCCAGCAGCATACAGGGACAGCTGATGAACACTGAAGCTTTCTTT. Translated, it gives CASSIQGQLMNTEAFF.